The rows below give T cell receptor beta chains drawn from one sample of a study of T cells in Graves' hyperthyroidism and ophthalmopathy. TCRdb itself ran the multiplex PCR reads through MiXCR, one entry per CDR3 protein. The data contain some 580,000 distinct CDR3 sequences, around 16% of them singletons. Specimen: blood. These receptors came from a woman aged 40 to 50 with Graves' ophthalmopathy. CDR3s include the opening cysteine and the closing phenylalanine or tryptophan. D genes are given only for firm matches. Clone size appears in some rows only: once, few, many, or a class for an expanded clone.

d_call	clone_size	j_call	v_call	cdr3_nt	cdr3_aa
TRBD2	NA	TRBJ2-1	TRBV20-1	TGCAGTGCTCCCCACGGGAGGCCGGAGGGTGAGCAGTTCTTC	CSAPHGRPEGEQFF
TRBD1	NA	TRBJ2-1	TRBV20-1	TGCAGTGCTCCGGGACAGGGGGCGCCACGTGAGCAGTTCTTC	CSAPGQGAPREQFF
TRBD2	many	TRBJ2-6	TRBV6-6	TGTGCCAGCAGTTACTGGGGAGGGGTCCTGACTTTC	CASSYWGGVLTF
NA	few	TRBJ1-5	TRBV28	TGTGCCAGCACCTCGACAGTAAATCAGCCCCAGCATTTT	CASTSTVNQPQHF
NA	NA	TRBJ1-3	TRBV7-9	TGTGCCAGCAGCTTATTACGCTCTGGAAACACCATATATTTT	CASSLLRSGNTIYF
TRBD2	few	TRBJ2-7	TRBV5-1	TGCGCCAGCAGCTTGAGGGAAGGCGGGAGGGCCGGGTACGAGCAGTACTTC	CASSLREGGRAGYEQYF
NA	NA	TRBJ1-5	TRBV12-3/TRBV12-4	TGTGCCAGCAGTGGAGGTATTCAGCCCCAGCATTTT	CASSGGIQPQHF
NA	NA	TRBJ2-1	TRBV5-1	TGCGCCAGCAGCACCAACCAGCCGTATGAGCAGTTCTTC	CASSTNQPYEQFF
NA	NA	TRBJ2-7	TRBV25-1	TGTGCCAGCAGTGAGGGAATCGGGCCCTACGAGCAGTACTTC	CASSEGIGPYEQYF
NA	NA	TRBJ2-1	TRBV6-1	TGTGCCAGCATACTAGGAGGGGAGACCTACAATGAGCAGTTCTTC	CASILGGETYNEQFF
TRBD2	many	TRBJ2-1	TRBV20-1	TGCAGTGCTCATTATCTAGCGGATGAGCAGTTCTTC	CSAHYLADEQFF
NA	many	TRBJ2-6	TRBV30	TGTGCCTGGAGTGTGACGGGGCTTGGGGCCAACGTCCTGACTTTC	CAWSVTGLGANVLTF
NA	NA	TRBJ2-7	TRBV7-9	TGTGCCAGCAGCTTAGTTTCAGCGGGCGGCTACGAGCGGTACTTC	CASSLVSAGGYERYF
TRBD1	many	TRBJ2-1	TRBV5-4	TGTGCCAGCAGCCCATCTCCCGGGACAGGGAATGAGCAGTTCTTC	CASSPSPGTGNEQFF
NA	few	TRBJ2-5	TRBV2	TGTGCCAGCAGTGGGAGCGGCGGGGCGGTCCAAGAGACCCAGTACTTC	CASSGSGGAVQETQYF
NA	NA	TRBJ2-5	TRBV6-1	TGTGCCAGCAGTGATACAAGGGGACGGATCCCCCTGTACCGGGAGACCCAGTACTTC	CASSDTRGRIPLYRETQYF
NA	few	TRBJ2-7	TRBV10-3	TGTGCCATCAGTGAGGAAAACAGGGGGGGCTACGAGCAGTACTTC	CAISEENRGGYEQYF
NA	many	TRBJ1-5	TRBV18	TGTGCCAGCTCACCACCGGACAGCCTTAGCAATCAGCCCCAGCATTTT	CASSPPDSLSNQPQHF
TRBD1	NA	TRBJ2-7	TRBV9	TGTGCCAGCAGCGTAGCACAGGGGGGCGAGCAGTACTTC	CASSVAQGGEQYF
TRBD2	few	TRBJ2-7	TRBV20-1	TGCAGTGCTAGTGCGTGGTCTAGCGGGGGTCACCTCTACGAGCAGTACTTC	CSASAWSSGGHLYEQYF
NA	NA	TRBJ1-5	TRBV27	TGTGCCAGCAGTTTATACCCCATCAATCAGCCCCAGCATTTT	CASSLYPINQPQHF
TRBD2	many	TRBJ2-5	TRBV2	TGTGCCAGCAGAATAGCGGGAGGGTTGGAGACCCAGTACTTC	CASRIAGGLETQYF
NA	NA	TRBJ1-5	TRBV24-1	TGTGCCATGACTACGGACGGGGTAAATCAGCCCCAGCATTTT	CAMTTDGVNQPQHF
NA	many	TRBJ1-4	TRBV5-1	TGCGCCAGCAGCGAGAACCTGAGGTTGGAAAAACTGTTTTTT	CASSENLRLEKLFF
NA	NA	TRBJ2-5	TRBV28	TGTGCCAGCAGTTGGTTGAAGAACTCCTTTCAAGAGACCCAGTACTTC	CASSWLKNSFQETQYF
NA	few	TRBJ2-7	TRBV19	TGTGCCAGTAGTCCCACTGTGGGGGCAAGGTACGAGCAGTACTTC	CASSPTVGARYEQYF
TRBD2	many	TRBJ2-1	TRBV5-1	TGCGCCAGCAGAGCGGGAGCGGGGGTCGATGAGCAGTTCTTC	CASRAGAGVDEQFF
NA	many	TRBJ2-3	TRBV11-2	TGTGCCAGCAGTTTTAGGACCGGGACGGTTGTCACAGATACGCAGTATTTT	CASSFRTGTVVTDTQYF
NA	NA	TRBJ2-7	TRBV29-1	TGCAGCGTTGAGAAGCCCGACAGATACGAGCAGTACTTC	CSVEKPDRYEQYF
NA	few	TRBJ2-5	TRBV29-1	TGCAGCGTTGAAGGGGAGCAAAAGGGTTGGGAGACCCAGTACTTC	CSVEGEQKGWETQYF
TRBD2	many	TRBJ2-3	TRBV28	TGTGCCAGCAGATCCGGGACTAGCGCAGATACGCAGTATTTT	CASRSGTSADTQYF
TRBD1	NA	TRBJ1-1	TRBV19	TGTGCCAGTAGTAGAAGCTCCGGGACAGGGTTTGTATACACTGAAGCTTTCTTT	CASSRSSGTGFVYTEAFF
NA	NA	TRBJ2-3	TRBV29-1	TGCAGCGTTGATCCGGGCACAGATACGCAGTATTTT	CSVDPGTDTQYF
TRBD2	few	TRBJ2-1	TRBV5-1	TGCGCCAGCAGCCCTGGGAGGGTCAATGAGCAGTTCTTC	CASSPGRVNEQFF
NA	many	TRBJ1-5	TRBV28	TGTGCCGGCCGTAGGGGGTGGAATCAGCCCCAGCATTTT	CAGRRGWNQPQHF
TRBD1	many	TRBJ1-5	TRBV28	TGTGCCAGCAGTTCAGGGGGCTTCCGGCCCCAGCATTTT	CASSSGGFRPQHF
NA	few	TRBJ2-4	TRBV6-1	TGTGCCAGCAGTGAGGGGTATGGAGTCAAAAACATTCAGTACTTC	CASSEGYGVKNIQYF
NA	NA	TRBJ2-3	TRBV28	TGTGCCAGCACGGTAGGCCGAAGTGCAGATACGCAGTATTTT	CASTVGRSADTQYF
NA	few	TRBJ1-4	TRBV29-1	TGCAGCGTTGAGGTGGACGAAAAACTGTTTTTT	CSVEVDEKLFF
NA	many	TRBJ2-1	TRBV30	TGTGCCGGAATCTTTAGCTCCTACAATGAGCAGTTCTTC	CAGIFSSYNEQFF
NA	NA	TRBJ2-6	TRBV20-1	TGCAGTGCTGTGCGCAGGGGCACTGGGGCCAACGTCCTGACTTTC	CSAVRRGTGANVLTF
TRBD2	NA	TRBJ2-3	TRBV20-1	TGCAGTGCTAGAGTTTCCCAGCGGGGGGATACGCAGTATTTT	CSARVSQRGDTQYF
TRBD2	many	TRBJ2-3	TRBV20-1	TGCAGTGCTAGAGATGTGCGTAGGGCTAGCGGCTACTCAGATACGCAGTATTTT	CSARDVRRASGYSDTQYF
TRBD1	many	TRBJ1-1	TRBV27	TGTGCCAGCAGCCTGGACAGGCTGAACACTGAAGCTTTCTTT	CASSLDRLNTEAFF
NA	NA	TRBJ1-2	TRBV5-1	TGCGCCAGCAGATCGGCCGGAAGGGCTGGCTATGGCTACACCTTC	CASRSAGRAGYGYTF
NA	NA	TRBJ2-3	TRBV9	TGTGCCAGCAGCGTAGGTAAAGGGGTGGGCACAGATACGCAGTATTTT	CASSVGKGVGTDTQYF
NA	NA	TRBJ2-7	TRBV6-2/TRBV6-3	TGTGCCAGCTTCAAAGCCTCGTACGAGCAGTACTTC	CASFKASYEQYF
TRBD1	NA	TRBJ2-2	TRBV30	TGTGCCTGGAGTCAGGGGGCGCGGACCGGGGAGCTGTTTTTT	CAWSQGARTGELFF
NA	NA	TRBJ2-1	TRBV4-1	TGCGCCAGCAGCCAGGCCGCGCCAACAAGCTCCTACAATGAGCAGTTCTTC	CASSQAAPTSSYNEQFF
TRBD2	few	TRBJ2-7	TRBV20-1	TGCAGTGTTTCGAGCGGGGCCTACGAGCAGTACTTC	CSVSSGAYEQYF
NA	few	TRBJ2-1	TRBV19	TGTGCCAGTAGTATCCCGAATTCGTCCTACAATGAGCAGTTCTTC	CASSIPNSSYNEQFF
TRBD1	many	TRBJ2-7	TRBV27	TGTGCCAGCAGTTTTGGGGACAGGGGTTACGAGCAGTACTTC	CASSFGDRGYEQYF